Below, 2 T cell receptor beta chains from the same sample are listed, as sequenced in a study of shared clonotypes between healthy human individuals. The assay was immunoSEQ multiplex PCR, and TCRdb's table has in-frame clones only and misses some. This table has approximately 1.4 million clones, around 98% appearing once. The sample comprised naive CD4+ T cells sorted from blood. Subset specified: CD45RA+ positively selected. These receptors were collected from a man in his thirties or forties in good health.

CDR3 residues: CASSQVTGGASSFSRSYNEQFF. CDR3 coding DNA: TGCGCCAGCAGCCAAGTAACAGGGGGCGCGTCGAGCTTTTCCCGCTCCTACAATGAGCAGTTCTTC. The V and J genes are TRBV4-1 and TRBJ2-1; 9 bases agree with TRBD1. CDR1 and CDR2 (germline): MGHRA, YSYEKL. The length of the CDR3 is 22 residues. V lost 1 base to trimming and J lost 0 bases; unmatched junction nucleotides: 19.

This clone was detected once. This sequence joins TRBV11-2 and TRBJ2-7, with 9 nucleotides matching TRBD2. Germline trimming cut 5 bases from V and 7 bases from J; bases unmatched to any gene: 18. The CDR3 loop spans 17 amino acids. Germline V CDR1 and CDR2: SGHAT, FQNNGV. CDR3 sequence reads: CASSPSLRVSGSQEQYF. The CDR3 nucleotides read TGTGCCAGCAGCCCCTCATTACGGGTTAGCGGGAGCCAGGAGCAGTACTTC.